The TCR beta chain under discussion was sequenced for a study of chemoradiotherapy in HPV16-positive cancers. At the level of the study: Functional T-cell assays on a couple of HPV16-positive patients' cells defined candidate HPV-specific clones and common TCR motifs. General study results and limits: Candidate HPV-specific clones and E7-related TCR motifs grew in tumor during treatment. Functional assays defining HPV-specific T cells used only two HPV16-positive patients. In HPV16-positive patients, HPV-responsive T-cell expansion tracked better recurrence-free survival.

The ends lost 1 base at V and 1 base at J; junction bases unmatched: 0. From germline, CDR1 is SEHNR and CDR2 FQNEAQ (reference sequence). This CDR3 is 15 amino acids long. Method: immunoSEQ multiplex PCR; TCRdb's copy keeps in-frame clones and lacks some. The sample includes about 16,000 clones, 70% seen only once; the top ten take approximately 8%. With regard to this clone: What it recognizes is unknown.

Here the sequenced sample was tumor tissue, taken from a patient who underwent chemoradiotherapy. The V call is TRBV7-9, the J call TRBJ2-2; 7 bases agree with TRBD2. The sequence was obtained from a human donor with HPV-associated anogenital cancer. Here the CDR3 DNA reads TGTGCCAGCAGCTTAGTAGCGGGGAACACCGGGGAGCTGTTTTTT. It yields the protein CASSLVAGNTGELFF.